This T cell receptor (beta chain) was recovered during a study of radiotherapy plus CTLA-4 blockade in lung cancer. At the level of the study: In 18% of patients, objective responses were seen; 25% to 40% had disease control. Overall study findings and caveats: Per reports, early blood T cell clone dynamics, plus interferon-beta, forecast response most strongly. An expansion of tumor-derived TCR clones occurred in blood after radiotherapy plus ipilimumab.

As regards this clone: Its antigen is not identified.

V gave up 5 bases and J gave up 1 base, with 16 bases separating them. The germline CDR1 and CDR2 sequences are SGHTA and FQGNSA. The CDR3 extends over 16 amino acids. The method was immunoSEQ multiplex PCR; TCRdb's version includes in-frame clones alone and lacks a portion of them. The sample yields tens of thousands of clones, 78% seen once. Lung cancer patients with chemo-refractory metastatic non-small-cell disease were given focal radiation plus CTLA-4 blockade with ipilimumab. The chain combines TRBV7-2 with TRBJ2-3, with D perhaps being TRBD1 or TRBD2 (6 bases each). Sequencing used peripheral blood, obtained from a patient treated with radiotherapy plus ipilimumab. The sequence was collected from a human donor with non-small cell lung cancer who had a complete response to radiotherapy plus ipilimumab. CDR3 in amino acids: CASSNRWGAGTDTQYF. CDR3 coding DNA: TGTGCCAGCAGCAACCGCTGGGGGGCCGGCACAGATACGCAGTATTTT.